This T cell receptor beta chain was recovered during a study of tumor-infiltrating lymphocytes in primary liver carcinoma. The wider study: Lesions, classed as T1-T3 N0M0, spanned roughly 4 to 10 cm across.

This CDR3 is 17 amino acids long. Germline CDR1 and CDR2: MRHNA and SNTAGT. Remarks on this clonotype: Its cognate antigen is unknown. The junction differs from germline at one of its ends, possibly a read error.

The investigators made TCR beta cDNA from about 500 ng total RNA, using a constant-region primer. Libraries for TCR beta were built through three nested multiplex PCR rounds, which together made up a slightly modified ARM-PCR procedure. Researchers ran the first two PCR rounds for roughly 11 cycles each with TRBV1-TRBV30 forward primers and a C-beta reverse primer. One entry per CDR3 protein results from TCRdb running MiXCR on the multiplex PCR reads. Among approximately 92,000 distinct CDR3 sequences listed, over 55% were seen once. Study-level findings and limits: About 7.5-25% of top clones, no more, were shared by all five regions.

From unsorted bulk tissue weighing roughly 19-34 mg, DNA and RNA were co-extracted. Resecting the tumor surgically was how the patients' primary liver carcinoma was treated. This receptor was obtained from an older woman with primary liver carcinoma and hepatitis B virus infection. This rearrangement joins TRBV6-4 to TRBJ2-1; TRBD2 agrees at 14 bases. Sequencing was carried out using liver tumor tissue from sampling region 5. Subset reported: tumor region T5, tumor centre. This CDR3 is CVSSKLGLAGDYGEQFF. The CDR3 DNA follows: TGTGTCAGCAGTAAATTGGGACTAGCGGGAGACTACGGTGAGCAGTTCTTC.